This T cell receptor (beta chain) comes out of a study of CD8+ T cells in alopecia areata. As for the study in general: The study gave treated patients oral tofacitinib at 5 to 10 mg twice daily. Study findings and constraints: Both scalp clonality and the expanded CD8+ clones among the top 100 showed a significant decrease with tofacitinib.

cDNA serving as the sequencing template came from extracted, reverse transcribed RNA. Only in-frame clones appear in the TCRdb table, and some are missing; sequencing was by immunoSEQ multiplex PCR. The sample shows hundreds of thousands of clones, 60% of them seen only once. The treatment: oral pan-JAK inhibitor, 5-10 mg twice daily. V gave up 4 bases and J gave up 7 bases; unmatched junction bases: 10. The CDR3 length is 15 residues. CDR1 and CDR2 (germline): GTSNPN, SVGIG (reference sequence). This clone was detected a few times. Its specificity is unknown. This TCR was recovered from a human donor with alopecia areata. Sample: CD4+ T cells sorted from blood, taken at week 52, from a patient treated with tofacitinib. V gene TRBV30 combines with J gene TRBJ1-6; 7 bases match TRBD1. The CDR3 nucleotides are TGTGCCTGGACCTATCGGGACAGACAAAATTCACCCCTCCACTTT. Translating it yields CAWTYRDRQNSPLHF.